These 21 T cell receptor beta chains were all obtained from the same sample, sequenced in a study of blood T cell repertoires in COVID-19. The method was immunoSEQ multiplex PCR; TCRdb's version includes in-frame clones alone and lacks a portion of them. The data show approximately 270,000 clones, approximately 88% seen once. The source material was peripheral blood. The receptors originated from a man aged 45 to 65 with acute or convalescent COVID-19.

The V gene is TRBV11-3, the J gene TRBJ2-5; a possible D gene is TRBD2 (6 bases). CDR3 length: 14 residues. The germline CDR1 and CDR2 sequences are SGHNT and YENEEA. Deletions cut 5 bases from V and 5 bases from J, with 15 bases between. The CDR3 here is CASSPPGGVETQYF. The CDR3 region has the DNA TGTGCCAGCAGCCCCCCCGGGGGTGTTGAGACCCAGTACTTC.

This clone has only a few counts. The rearrangement joins TRBV5-8 to TRBJ1-2; 9 nucleotides line up with TRBD1. Germline V gene sequence: CDR1 SGHTS, CDR2 YDEGEE. This CDR3 has 14 residues. The junction had 5 bases not matched to a gene; V was cut back by 0 bases and J by 8 bases. In nucleotides, the CDR3 is TGTGCCAGCAGCTTGGTGGACAGGGGAGCGGGCTACACCTTC. It is translated as CASSLVDRGAGYTF.

In nucleotides, the CDR3 is TGTGCCAGCAGCGTAGCCGAGACAGGAAGGGGCAATGAGCAGTTCTTC. Translated, it gives CASSVAETGRGNEQFF. This chain connects TRBV9 to TRBJ2-1, with TRBD1 as a possible D gene (6 bases). Germline CDR1 and CDR2: SGDLS and YYNGEE. Deletions cut 0 bases from V and 6 bases from J, with 16 bases between. This CDR3 region has 16 residues.

The chain recombines TRBV3-1 (or the pseudogene TRBV3-2) with TRBJ1-5; D unclear. The CDR3 is made up of 15 amino acids. Germline V CDR1 and CDR2: LGHDT, YNNKEL (reference sequence). V was clipped by 4 bases and J by 7 bases, with 17 bases between them. The CDR3 nucleotides are TGTGCCAGCAGCCCTGGGCCCCAAGGAGGACAGCCCCAGCATTTT. Amino acid sequence: CASSPGPQGGQPQHF.

J is TRBJ2-5 and V is TRBV5-4, with D perhaps matching TRBD1 (6 bases). Germline V gene sequence: CDR1 SGHNT, CDR2 YYREEE (reference sequence). Deletions cut 3 bases from V and 2 bases from J, with 11 bases between. This CDR3 region has 14 residues. Here the CDR3 DNA reads TGTGCCAGCAGCTCGCCCCAGGGGCAAGAGACCCAGTACTTC. Amino acid sequence: CASSSPQGQETQYF.

V usage is TRBV4-2 and J usage is TRBJ1-4; TRBD1 aligns across 8 bases. The germline V gene encodes CDR1 LGHNA and CDR2 YNFKEQ. This CDR3 has 19 residues. The J segment lost 3 bases and the V segment lost 2 bases, leaving 14 bases of the junction unmatched. The CDR3 DNA reads TGTGCCAGCAGCCAACTTTTACTGGACAGGGCGGTAGCTAATGAAAAACTGTTTTTT. It is translated as CASSQLLLDRAVANEKLFF.

This chain links TRBV6-5 with TRBJ2-3; tentative D call: TRBD2 (5 bases). V was pared by 5 bases and J by 5 bases, with 14 bases between. Germline values: CDR1 MNHEY, CDR2 SVGAGI. CDR3 size: 14 residues. In DNA, the CDR3 is TGTGCCAGCAGTCTACTAGGGCCGAGAGATACGCAGTATTTT. This codes for CASSLLGPRDTQYF.

V is TRBV2 and J is TRBJ2-4; TRBD2 agrees at 7 bases. CDR3 size: 14 residues. Per germline, CDR1 SNHLY and CDR2 FYNNEI. Unmatched junction bases numbered 3, after V lost 4 bases and J lost 3 bases. Here the CDR3 reads CASSGAGVKNIQYF. The CDR3 coding sequence is TGTGCCAGCAGTGGTGCGGGGGTCAAAAACATTCAGTACTTC.

The chain is built from TRBV3-1 (or the pseudogene TRBV3-2) and TRBJ2-2; D gene unclear. Trimming cost V 4 bases and J 5 bases, with 8 bases left between them. This CDR3 is 13 amino acids long. CDR1 is LGHDT and CDR2 is YNNKEL in the germline V gene (reference sequence). CDR3 loop: CASSPSRTGELFF. The DNA for the CDR3 is TGTGCCAGCAGCCCCTCCAGGACCGGGGAGCTGTTTTTT.

This rearrangement joins TRBV7-2 to TRBJ2-5, with a possible D match to TRBD2 (5 bases). V lost 1 base and J 7 bases, leaving 13 bases between the germline ends. CDR3 length: 14 residues. CDR1 is SGHTA, CDR2 FQGNSA, per germline. CDR3 loop: CASSLGGGAGTQYF. DNA for the CDR3: TGTGCCAGCAGCTTAGGTGGAGGTGCCGGGACCCAGTACTTC.

V is TRBV7-9 and J is TRBJ1-5; the D is unclear. The V gene lost 5 bases and the J gene lost 6 bases, with 14 bases spanning the gap. Germline lookup yields CDR1 SEHNR and CDR2 FQNEAQ (reference sequence). The CDR3 totals 14 residues. CDR3 sequence reads: CASSTETLFQPQHF. The CDR3 coding sequence is TGTGCCAGCAGCACCGAAACTCTGTTTCAGCCCCAGCATTTT.

About this clone itself: One junction end disagrees with the germline gene, perhaps due to a read error. The chain links TRBV7-7 to TRBJ2-3, with 11 bases aligning to TRBD2. Germline-derived CDR1 and CDR2 are SSHAT and FNYEAQ (reference sequence). The CDR3 totals 15 residues. The CDR3 region has the DNA TGTGCTAGCAGCCCTTTAGCGGGGGGGACAGATACGCAGTATTTT. Its protein product is CASSPLAGGTDTQYF.

The chain joins TRBV7-2 to TRBJ2-1; 9 bases fit TRBD2. After removal of 5 bases from V and 2 bases from J, the junction contained 7 bases not matched to a gene. CDR1 and CDR2 (germline): SGHTA, FQGNSA. This CDR3 spans 16 amino acids. CDR3 nucleotides: TGTGCCAGCAGCACTCCCGGCGGGGGGGCCTACAATGAGCAGTTCTTC. It specifies CASSTPGGGAYNEQFF.

The chain carries TRBV3-1 (or the pseudogene TRBV3-2) and TRBJ2-5; 8 bases fit TRBD1. The trim removed 6 bases at V and 5 bases at J, leaving 8 bases unmatched. Germline assignment: CDR1 LGHDT and CDR2 YNNKEL (reference sequence). The CDR3 extends over 14 amino acids. For the CDR3, the DNA is TGTGCCAGCAGTCTATCAGGGGGCCGGGAGACCCAGTACTTC. The encoded protein is CASSLSGGRETQYF.

The rearrangement joins TRBV2 to TRBJ2-2; TRBD2 agrees at 8 bases. Germline V gives CDR1 SNHLY, CDR2 FYNNEI. The CDR3 is made up of 15 amino acids. J lost 4 bases, V lost 8 bases, and 9 bases had no gene match. CDR3 sequence: CASRSGGGSTGELFF. CDR3 in DNA: TGTGCCAGCCGTTCAGGCGGGGGGAGCACCGGGGAGCTGTTTTTT.

The chain links TRBV7-3 to TRBJ2-3; possibly TRBD1 for D (6 bases). Looked up from germline, CDR1 is SGHTA and CDR2 is FQGTGA. This CDR3 contains 14 residues. Trimming shortened V by 5 bases and J by 0 bases, and 9 bases separated the two germline ends. Here the CDR3 reads CASSIGQSTDTQYF. CDR3 coding DNA: TGTGCCAGCAGCATAGGACAGAGCACAGATACGCAGTATTTT.

The chain uses TRBV5-4 and TRBJ1-4; TRBD1 is a possible D gene (6 bases). The V gene's germline CDR1 is SGHNT and CDR2 YYREEE (reference sequence). The CDR3 has 16 residues. V lost 4 bases to trimming and J lost 0 bases, with 13 bases between them. CDR3 bases: TGTGCCAGCAGCGCCTGGGACACCGCAACTAATGAAAAACTGTTTTTT. Amino acid sequence: CASSAWDTATNEKLFF.

The rearrangement joins TRBV5-1 to TRBJ1-1; D perhaps matches TRBD1 (6 bases). Trimming left V 2 bases short and J 1 base short, with 12 bases between. CDR1 and CDR2 (germline): SGHRS, YFSETQ. There are 15 residues in the CDR3. CDR3 in amino acids: CASSLGQFSNTEAFF. CDR3 in DNA: TGCGCCAGCAGCTTAGGACAGTTCTCGAACACTGAAGCTTTCTTT.

The chain joins TRBV7-3 to TRBJ2-7, with 7 nucleotides matching TRBD1. The V gene end was trimmed by 5 bases and the J gene end by 1 base; junction bases not matched to a gene: 2. The CDR3 totals 13 residues. Germline V gene data show CDR1 as SGHTA and CDR2 as FQGTGA. The CDR3 coding sequence is TGTGCCAGCAGCCCGACAGGGTCCTACGAGCAGTACTTC. Translated, it gives CASSPTGSYEQYF. Together with reference TRBV7-3 and TRBJ2-7, the CDR3 gives the full variable domain: GAGVSQTPSNKVTEKGKYVELRCDPISGHTALYWYRQSLGQGPEFLIYFQGTGAADDSGLPNDRFFAVRPEGSVSTLKIQRTERGDSAVYLCASSPTGSYEQYFGPGTRLTVT.

This clone has only one observation. The V and J genes are TRBV12-3 or TRBV12-4 and TRBJ1-2; no clear D. V lost 7 bases, J lost 4 bases, and 13 bases lay in between. The CDR3 loop spans 13 amino acids. The CDR3 nucleotides read TGTGCCAGCACCAACCGCAGGCCCTATGGCTACACCTTC. Its translation is CASTNRRPYGYTF.

This clone was recorded only once. The chain employs TRBV5-8 and TRBJ2-7; D is possibly TRBD2 (6 bases). Between the trimmed V and J ends, which lost 4 bases and 6 bases, there was a span of 20 bases. CDR3 length: 15 residues. CDR1 and CDR2 (germline): SGHTS, YDEGEE. The CDR3 here is CASSPRGRPKGEQYF. CDR3 nucleotides: TGTGCCAGCAGCCCCCGGGGGAGGCCTAAGGGCGAGCAGTACTTC.